This T cell receptor beta chain was observed in a study of blood T cell repertoires in COVID-19. Germline CDR1 SGHTA, CDR2 FQGNSA. J gave up 6 bases and V 1 base, and 9 bases lay outside the gene matches. The CDR3 consists of 16 residues. Original analysis: Reference gene primer amplification gave estimated nucleated cell counts. Profiled with immunoSEQ multiplex PCR; TCRdb holds only in-frame clones, not every one. V and J calls plus clone size are reproduced from that table; the DNA served to infer D and trimming. Altogether over 250,000 clones are present, about four fifths being singletons, with the ten largest covering less than 5.5%.

The gene calls are TRBV7-2 and TRBJ1-2; 9 bases map to TRBD1. The clonotype originates from a man aged 40-55 years who had been exposed to COVID-19. Sequencing used PBMCs or T cells enriched from blood (not recorded which). CDR3 protein: CASSLGEPGQGDGYTF. CDR3 DNA: TGTGCCAGCAGCTTAGGAGAGCCGGGACAGGGAGATGGCTACACCTTC.